This TCR beta chain is from a study of T cells in Graves' hyperthyroidism and ophthalmopathy. Findings and caveats of the study: Ophthalmopathy was told apart from stable hyperthyroidism by a 13 V-J model.

Patients aged 18 to 65 with hyperthyroidism were newly diagnosed, with duration under 2 months. The study collected blood at first hyperthyroidism diagnosis, before any ophthalmopathy symptoms arose. The PBMCs had their origin in around 10 ml of fresh peripheral blood. RNA transcripts yielded amplified TCR beta CDR3 regions. Using the HTBI primer set, a first-round RT-PCR was run on the TCR CDR3. TCRdb re-called the multiplex PCR reads with MiXCR, one entry per CDR3 protein. The table lists hundreds of thousands of distinct CDR3 sequences, 15% to 19% of them singletons. This clonotype appeared many times. The antigen remains undetermined. The sequence came from a woman between 18 and 30 years old with Graves' hyperthyroidism that later progressed to Graves' ophthalmopathy. The sequenced sample was blood.

The CDR3 DNA is TGTGCCACCCAAGCGATCCCAACAGATACGCAGTATTTT. It is translated as CATQAIPTDTQYF. This chain joins TRBV28 and TRBJ2-3; D is undetermined. The CDR3 has 13 residues. V was clipped by 10 bases and J by 3 bases, with 14 bases between them. CDR1 is MDHEN and CDR2 is SYDVKM in the germline V gene. Full variable domain (rest looked up from reference TRBV28 and TRBJ2-3): DVKVTQSSRYLVKRTGEKVFLECVQDMDHENMFWYRQDPGLGLRLIYFSYDVKMKEKGDIPEGYSVSREKKERFSLILESASTNQTSMYLCATQAIPTDTQYFGPGTRLTVL.